The source of this T cell receptor (beta chain) is a study of Ad26.COV2.S vaccination and SARS-CoV-2 variants. Study-wide results and limits: Marked by substantial breadth, spike-specific CD8+ and CD4+ T cell responses were reportedly seen after vaccination. The TCR-based breadth and depth measures might underestimate overall T cell responses.

This CDR3 region has 16 residues. V lost 8 bases to trimming and J lost 3 bases; unmatched junction nucleotides: 12. CDR1 is MGHRA and CDR2 is YSYEKL in the germline V gene. For this clone: Antigen unknown.

The treatment: around 19 received Ad26.COV2.S at low or high dose, single or two shots; roughly five received placebo; per-sample allocation not given. The study sampled participants on day 63 after the first vaccine or placebo injection. Repertoires were generated with immunoSEQ multiplex PCR, while TCRdb's copy carries only in-frame clones and drops some. There are about 330,000 clones in the sample; about 90% occur only once, and around 5.5% lies in the top ten. This clonotype was obtained from a person aged 18-65 years who received the Ad26.COV2.S COVID-19 vaccine or a placebo. The input for sequencing was peripheral blood, taken in a trial of Ad26.COV2.S vaccine versus placebo. The rearrangement uses TRBV4-1 and TRBJ2-1; 8 nucleotides line up with TRBD2. The CDR3 DNA sequence: TGCGCCAGCTCATATCAAAGCGGGAGTTTCTACAATGAGCAGTTCTTC. Translated: CASSYQSGSFYNEQFF.